These 19 T cell receptor beta chains came from one sample sequenced in a study of blood T cell repertoires in COVID-19. The protocol was immunoSEQ multiplex PCR, while the TCRdb copy is restricted to in-frame clones and leaves out a portion. The sample lists 45,000 to 65,000 clones; roughly four fifths were seen once. Sequenced: peripheral blood. These TCRs come from a man in his 70s with active COVID-19.

In its sample, this clone was seen a few times. CDR3 in amino acids: CAWRALGGNQPQHF. The DNA of the CDR3 is TGTGCCTGGAGGGCCTTGGGAGGCAATCAGCCCCAGCATTTT. The V call is TRBV30, the J call TRBJ1-5; D is unclear. V was pared by 3 bases and J by 2 bases, with 11 bases between. From germline, CDR1 is GTSNPN and CDR2 SVGIG (reference sequence). This CDR3 is built from 14 residues.

This clone has more than one count but fewer than ten. The chain combines TRBV30 with TRBJ1-6; D may be TRBD1 (6 bases). The CDR3 totals 15 residues. In germline, CDR1 is GTSNPN, CDR2 SVGIG (reference sequence). The V gene lost 2 bases and the J gene lost 6 bases, with 14 bases spanning the gap. Written as DNA, the CDR3 is TGTGCCTGGAGTTATGAGGACAGTTCTAATTCACCCCTCCACTTT. This encodes CAWSYEDSSNSPLHF.

This clone was seen once. This chain joins TRBV6-5 and TRBJ1-2, with a possible D match to TRBD1 (6 bases). The CDR3 runs to 13 residues. The germline V and J ends were trimmed by 0 bases and 12 bases, with 14 bases remaining between them. CDR1 and CDR2 (germline): MNHEY, SVGAGI. As DNA, the CDR3 is TGTGCCAGCAGTTACTCCCTAGGGGGAGGGCACACCTTC. Translating it yields CASSYSLGGGHTF.

This clone was detected only once. The chain has TRBV15 and TRBJ1-1, with 7 nucleotides matching TRBD1. V was pared by 0 bases and J by 9 bases, with 10 bases of the junction left unmatched. Germline CDR1 LNHNV, CDR2 YYDKDF (reference sequence). There are 15 residues in the CDR3. The CDR3 loop is CATSRDKSGGQKAFF. The CDR3 DNA follows: TGTGCCACCAGCAGAGATAAATCCGGGGGACAGAAAGCTTTCTTT.

The CDR3 sequence is CATSTRGGSQPQHF. Here the CDR3 DNA reads TGTGCCACCAGTACCAGGGGAGGGAGTCAGCCCCAGCATTTT. V is TRBV15 and J is TRBJ1-5; a possible D gene is TRBD1 (6 bases). This CDR3 has 14 residues. V lost 6 bases to trimming and J lost 6 bases, with 15 bases between them. Germline-derived CDR1 and CDR2 are LNHNV and YYDKDF (reference sequence).

V is TRBV21-1 and J is TRBJ2-3; the tabulated D call, TRBD2, remains unverified against the DNA. TRBV21-1 is recorded as a pseudogene. CDR3 length: 17 residues. CDR3 in amino acids: CASSLRTSGGFTDTQYF. Here the CDR3 DNA reads TGTGCCAGCAGCCTCCGGACTAGCGGGGGGTTCACAGATACGCAGTATTTT.

The gene calls are TRBV5-1 and TRBJ2-1, with TRBD1 matching 11 bases. The junction had 5 bases not matched to a gene; V was cut back by 0 bases and J by 6 bases. CDR1 is SGHRS, CDR2 YFSETQ, per germline. The CDR3 runs to 16 residues. The CDR3 bases are TGCGCCAGCAGCTTGGCTGGGACAGGGGGATTCAATGAGCAGTTCTTC. Its protein is CASSLAGTGGFNEQFF.

The rearrangement uses TRBV28 and TRBJ1-1; D gene unclear. The length of the CDR3 is 15 residues. Germline CDR1 reads MDHEN; CDR2 reads SYDVKM. V dropped 5 bases and J dropped 0 bases, with 13 bases sitting between them. The CDR3, as DNA: TGTGCCAGCAGTGGGAGCATCAACCTGAACACTGAAGCTTTCTTT. Encoded protein: CASSGSINLNTEAFF.

The CDR3 sequence is CAISRGLGGNTIYF. CDR3 nucleotide sequence: TGTGCCATCAGCAGGGGTTTAGGGGGAAACACCATATATTTT. The V gene is TRBV10-3, the J gene TRBJ1-3; maybe TRBD1 (6 bases). The CDR3 is made up of 14 amino acids. V dropped 6 bases and J dropped 4 bases, with 13 bases sitting between them. Germline assignment: CDR1 ENHRY and CDR2 SYGVKD.

For the CDR3, the DNA is TGTGCCAGCAGGAGGGAAGAGACCCAGTACTTC. Protein sequence: CASRREETQYF. V usage is TRBV11-2 and J usage is TRBJ2-5; a weak D match, TRBD2 (5 bases). Germline V lookup: CDR1 SGHAT, CDR2 FQNNGV. V gave up 6 bases and J gave up 3 bases, with 5 bases separating them. The CDR3 is 11 residues long.

The chain recombines TRBV19 with TRBJ1-6; D possibly corresponds to TRBD1 (5 bases). The V end lost 6 bases, the J end lost 7 bases, and 13 bases lay between the germline ends. The CDR3 has 14 residues. Germline V lookup: CDR1 LNHDA, CDR2 SQIVND (reference sequence). The CDR3 DNA reads as TGTGCCAGTAGCAACTGGAGGGGAAATTCACCCCTCCACTTT. This encodes CASSNWRGNSPLHF.

The chain joins TRBV18 to TRBJ2-1; D is ambiguous. V was pared by 3 bases and J by 6 bases, with 6 bases between. Per germline, CDR1 KGHSH and CDR2 LQKENI. This CDR3 spans 12 amino acids. The CDR3 here is CASSPPLNEQFF. In DNA, the CDR3 is TGTGCCAGCTCACCCCCTCTCAATGAGCAGTTCTTC.

V is TRBV10-3 and J is TRBJ1-2, with D tentatively TRBD1 (5 bases). Per the germline V gene, CDR1 is ENHRY and CDR2 is SYGVKD. The CDR3 sequence is 15 residues long. Trimming took off 5 bases at V and 2 bases at J, with 15 bases between the two ends. In DNA form, the CDR3 reads TGTGCCATCAGTTACGACGGGGGGAAAAACTATGGCTACACCTTC. It specifies CAISYDGGKNYGYTF.

This clone was observed a single time. The V and J genes are TRBV5-1 and TRBJ2-5; weak D call: TRBD2 (6 bases). The CDR3 is made up of 14 amino acids. V was shortened by 7 bases and J by 1 base, with 14 bases between the two germline ends. Germline loops: CDR1 SGHRS, CDR2 YFSETQ. The CDR3 here is CASGRGAVQETQYF. CDR3 in DNA: TGCGCCAGCGGCCGCGGGGCCGTCCAAGAGACCCAGTACTTC.

This sequence joins TRBV19 and TRBJ2-2, with 8 bases matching TRBD1. In germline, CDR1 is LNHDA, CDR2 SQIVND (reference sequence). The CDR3 is made up of 16 amino acids. The ends lost 1 base at V and 6 bases at J; junction bases unmatched: 7. The CDR3 is CASSIVGRGRAGELFF. DNA of the CDR3: TGTGCCAGTAGTATAGTTGGCAGGGGGCGAGCCGGGGAGCTGTTTTTT.

V is TRBV5-1 and J is TRBJ2-2; perhaps TRBD2 as D (6 bases). Trimming took off 7 bases at V and 3 bases at J, with 22 bases between the two ends. Looked up from germline, CDR1 is SGHRS and CDR2 is YFSETQ. The CDR3 sequence is 17 residues long. Here the CDR3 DNA reads TGCGCCAGCGAAAAACAACCTTCCGGGACTTACACCGGGGAGCTGTTTTTT. Translated, it gives CASEKQPSGTYTGELFF.

The DNA of the CDR3 is TGCAGCGTTGAAAGGGACAGTGTTCGTCAGACCCAGTACTTC. It encodes CSVERDSVRQTQYF. The chain employs TRBV29-1 and TRBJ2-5; TRBD1 matches at 7 bases. The germline V gene has CDR1 SQVTM and CDR2 ANQGSEA. This CDR3 has 14 amino acids. The V and J ends lost 2 bases and 6 bases, in that order; junction bases with no gene match: 9. Based on the CDR3 plus reference TRBV29-1 and TRBJ2-5, the full variable domain is SAVISQKPSRDICQRGTSLTIQCQVDSQVTMMFWYRQQPGQSLTLIATANQGSEATYESGFVIDKFPISRPNLTFSTLTVSNMSPEDSSIYLCSVERDSVRQTQYFGPGTRLLVL.

The rearrangement links TRBV2 to TRBJ1-6; maybe TRBD1 (5 bases). The CDR3 is 14 amino acids. The V gene's germline CDR1 is SNHLY and CDR2 FYNNEI. The V end was cut by 5 bases, the J end by 7 bases, with 12 bases between. CDR3: CASSPQGTNSPLHF. The CDR3 DNA follows: TGTGCCAGCAGTCCGCAGGGAACAAATTCACCCCTCCACTTT.

CDR3 coding DNA: TGCGCCAGCAGCTTGGGAGTGGTCAAAAACATTCAGTACTTC. Its translation is CASSLGVVKNIQYF. The J gene is TRBJ2-4, the V gene TRBV5-1; D remains unclear. V was shortened by 0 bases and J by 3 bases, with 7 bases between the two germline ends. CDR3 length: 14 residues. Germline-derived CDR1 and CDR2 are SGHRS and YFSETQ.